This entry is about one T cell receptor (beta chain). The antigen remains undetermined. An end of the junction does not agree with germline; a read error may underlie this. This entry is derived from a study of vaccination effects on CD4 cells after COVID-19. Antigen-specific CD4+ T cells expanded by the ViraFEST assay with viral peptide pools were then sequenced. CD4+ T cells were isolated after about nine days of culture. The vaccine given was either BNT162b2 or mRNA-1273, in two doses. Among the vaccine recipients, none had a prior SARS-CoV-2 infection, and nucleocapsid antibodies were negative. Researchers swapped half the medium for IL-2 medium on both days 3 and 7. TCRdb keeps only in-frame clones here, not all; method: immunoSEQ multiplex PCR. The sample lists over 60,000 clones; 74% were seen once. Study-wide points: Clones of infection and vaccine origin contracted markedly late after vaccination.

The CDR3 runs to 11 residues. The germline V gene has CDR1 MNHEY and CDR2 SVGAGI. The receptor was derived from a human donor who received a COVID-19 vaccine. Sequenced here: CD4+ T cells from PBMCs cultured with HCoV-229E spike peptides, sampled after COVID-19 vaccination. The V call is TRBV6-5, the J call TRBJ2-3, with D unresolved. The CDR3 DNA follows: TGTGCCTGCAGTTACTTGGATACGCAGTATTTT. Translation: CACSYLDTQYF.